This TCR beta chain comes out of a study of blood T cell repertoires in COVID-19 (dated by TCRdb to about 2020). Regarding the research as a whole: Collaborator samples came from the United States, Italy and Spain and covered acute and convalescent phases of COVID-19. The samples were drawn from two sources: the first 160 participants of the ongoing ImmuneRACE study, and over 1,000 subjects contributed by 6 global collaborators. The material from the prospective study consisted of cDNA or gDNA derived from T cells, B-cell-depleted T cells, or PBMCs. A freely available public database, intended as a resource for researchers studying the immune response to SARS-CoV-2, is where the repertoires were released. Where HLA class I and class II types were available, the types were taken from metadata supplied by the sample provider, not from assay-based typing. Deeply sampled blood TCRbeta repertoires from subjects exposed to, actively infected with, or recovered from COVID-19 were included in the dataset. Sample metadata almost always included a de-identified subject ID, COVID-19 status, age in years and sex.

Points the paper makes about the study in general: The quantity of clinical and demographic metadata differed by source and by participant and was supplied without curation.

Via the germline V gene (reference sequence), CDR1 is LNHDA and CDR2 SQIVND. Trimmed from V: 3 bases; trimmed from J: 6 bases; junction bases lacking a gene match: 10. The CDR3, cysteine through phenylalanine, is 15 amino acids long. The kept DNA is CDR3 alone, 45 bases in frame from the first base. To note about this clone: Its cognate antigen has yet to be identified. Base qualities were left out, and no much larger clone turns up one base away.

In the prospective study, participants were about 18 to 100 years old, resided in about two dozen geographic areas of the United States, and were enrolled through a virtual design. In the prospective study, participants were assigned to cohorts based on the clinical history participants reported in a screening survey and a study questionnaire. Mobile phlebotomists in the prospective study collected whole blood, serum and a nasopharyngeal or oropharyngeal swab from every participant. Additional blood draws and questionnaires over an approximately two-month period could optionally be provided by prospective study participants. Before DNA extraction, prospective study blood samples were shipped either frozen or at room temperature. TCRbeta CDR3 regions were amplified from genomic DNA by means of the immunoSEQ Assay, a bias-controlled multiplex PCR. The study's processing was this. Within the assay, amplification of reference gene primers was used to estimate how many nucleated cells each sample contained. To quantify the absolute abundance of each unique TCRbeta CDR3 rearrangement, sequence reads were collapsed and filtered. For each sample, productive Simpson clonality was calculated as the square root of Simpson's diversity index across productive rearrangements. TCRdb provides this immuneACCESS table in a form limited to in-frame rearrangements. Some clones are lacking; in checked studies, under half of them reflect an unresolved V gene, and why the rest are absent is not known. The V and J calls and the clone size are those of that table, but D and trimming were determined from the DNA. This sample has 220,000 or so clones in its table, and 70% to 85% of those were observed once. The top ten hold about 1.3% of the sample.

Sequencing was done on a sample of PBMCs or T cells enriched from blood (not recorded which). The V gene is TRBV19 and the J gene is TRBJ2-7, with 8 bases in between that match TRBD1. The receptor comes from a woman between 35 and 50 years old with acute COVID-19. Read as DNA, the sequence is TGTGCCAGTAGTATTGCAGGGGGCACGGGAGCCGAGCAGTACTTC. Protein translation: CASSIAGGTGAEQYF.